Listed here are 15 T cell receptor beta chains from one sample, sequenced in a study of T cells in Graves' hyperthyroidism and ophthalmopathy. There were TCR beta CDR3 regions amplified from RNA transcripts. Using the HTBI primer set, a first-round RT-PCR was run on the TCR CDR3. One entry per CDR3 protein results from TCRdb running MiXCR on the multiplex PCR reads. This sample has about 640,000 distinct CDR3 sequences, with around 21% found just once. Sequenced: blood. These receptors were obtained from a young man with Graves' ophthalmopathy.

This clonotype has more than one count but fewer than ten. The J gene is TRBJ2-7, the V gene TRBV10-3; D possibly uses TRBD1 or TRBD2 (6 bases each). Trimming removed 11 bases from V and 5 bases from J, with 19 bases in between. Looked up from germline, CDR1 is ENHRY and CDR2 is SYGVKD. This CDR3 contains 13 residues. DNA of the CDR3: TGTGCCCCCTTAGGGGGGTGGGAGAACGAGCAGTACTTC. Protein product: CAPLGGWENEQYF.

This clonotype has a handful of counts. The V and J genes are TRBV24-1 and TRBJ2-3; 7 bases map to TRBD1. Germline V gives CDR1 KGHDR, CDR2 SFDVKD. The CDR3 spans 12 residues. The V and J ends lost 9 bases and 5 bases, in that order; junction bases with no gene match: 4. CDR3: CATRNRGDTQYF. Written as DNA, the CDR3 is TGTGCCACCCGGAACAGGGGAGATACGCAGTATTTT.

This clonotype has ten or more counts. For the CDR3, the DNA is TGTGCCAGCAGTCGGACGCCTAACTATGGCTACACCTTC. Translated: CASSRTPNYGYTF. The chain uses TRBV28 and TRBJ1-2; D remains unclear. This CDR3 spans 13 amino acids. V was pared by 5 bases and J by 0 bases, with 7 bases between. Germline V lookup: CDR1 MDHEN, CDR2 SYDVKM.

This clonotype was seen a handful of times. V is TRBV7-2 and J is TRBJ2-7, with 10 bases identical to TRBD2. Germline lookup yields CDR1 SGHTA and CDR2 FQGNSA. The CDR3 is 15 residues long. After removal of 5 bases from V and 1 base from J, the junction contained 5 bases not matched to a gene. This chain's CDR3 is CASSPGLAISYEQYF. Written as DNA, the CDR3 is TGTGCCAGCAGCCCGGGACTAGCGATTTCCTACGAGCAGTACTTC.

This clonotype was detected ten times or more. CDR3 sequence: CASSSGTSGSTDTQYF. The CDR3 nucleotides are TGTGCCAGCAGCTCCGGGACTAGCGGGAGCACAGATACGCAGTATTTT. The rearrangement joins TRBV11-2 to TRBJ2-3; 12 positions match TRBD2. This CDR3 has 16 residues. The trim removed 4 bases at V and 0 bases at J, leaving 2 bases unmatched. Germline loops: CDR1 SGHAT, CDR2 FQNNGV.

V gene TRBV29-1 combines with J gene TRBJ1-2; 9 positions agree with TRBD1. The CDR3 covers 13 residues. Germline V gene lookup returns CDR1 SQVTM and CDR2 ANQGSEA. J lost 7 bases, V lost 6 bases, and 9 bases had no gene match. The DNA for the CDR3 is TGCAGCGTCCCTCGACAGGGGGAGGTTGGCTACACCTTC. Its translation: CSVPRQGEVGYTF.

This clonotype was observed a handful of times. This chain joins TRBV24-1 and TRBJ2-3; 14 bases align to TRBD2. The V and J ends lost 5 bases and 6 bases, in that order; junction bases with no gene match: 3. The germline V gene encodes CDR1 KGHDR and CDR2 SFDVKD. The CDR3 extends over 15 amino acids. CDR3 in amino acids: CATSVGLAGVDTQYF. CDR3 coding DNA: TGTGCCACCAGTGTGGGACTAGCGGGAGTGGATACGCAGTATTTT.

The chain employs TRBV6-5 and TRBJ2-1, with D possibly being TRBD1 or TRBD2 (5 bases each). Germline loops: CDR1 MNHEY, CDR2 SVGAGI. The V end was cut by 1 base, the J end by 5 bases, with 21 bases between. The CDR3 consists of 18 residues. CDR3 in DNA: TGTGCCAGCAGTTACTTAGTGGGGGATGGGCTCGAGGACAATGAGCAGTTCTTC. Its protein product is CASSYLVGDGLEDNEQFF.

V is TRBV6-1 and J is TRBJ1-1; no clear D gene. V lost 2 bases, J lost 0 bases, and 4 bases lay in between. Germline V gives CDR1 MNHNS, CDR2 SASEGT. The CDR3 extends over 13 amino acids. CDR3 nucleotides: TGTGCCAGCAGTGAACTTCTGAACACTGAAGCTTTCTTT. Amino acids: CASSELLNTEAFF.

This clonotype has ten or more counts. The rearrangement joins TRBV20-1 to TRBJ2-3; 12 positions agree with TRBD2. Trimming cost V 2 bases and J 6 bases; bases outside gene matches: 9. CDR3 length: 16 amino acids. Germline V lookup: CDR1 DFQATT, CDR2 SNEGSKA (reference sequence). CDR3 protein: CSARWVTSGRTDTQYF. In DNA form, the CDR3 reads TGCAGTGCTAGATGGGTGACTAGCGGGAGAACTGATACGCAGTATTTT.

The chain couples TRBV11-2 to TRBJ1-6; D is perhaps TRBD1 (5 bases). Germline CDR1 SGHAT, CDR2 FQNNGV. V was clipped by 5 bases and J by 7 bases, with 21 bases between them. The CDR3 sequence is 17 residues long. This CDR3 is CASSPGFGDAGNSPLHF. In nucleotides, the CDR3 is TGTGCCAGCAGCCCAGGCTTTGGGGACGCGGGGAATTCACCCCTCCACTTT.

This clonotype was seen more than once but under ten times. The V and J genes are TRBV9 and TRBJ2-5; D might be TRBD2 (5 bases). The CDR3 has 14 residues. V lost 4 bases, J lost 5 bases, and 15 bases lay in between. The germline gives CDR1 SGDLS, CDR2 YYNGEE. The CDR3: CASSSSGADETQYF. The CDR3 region has the DNA TGTGCCAGCAGCTCGAGCGGAGCTGACGAGACCCAGTACTTC.

This clonotype was observed a few times. The rearrangement links TRBV5-1 to TRBJ1-5, with 10 bases matching TRBD1. The CDR3 has 16 residues. CDR1 and CDR2 from the germline V gene are SGHRS and YFSETQ. The V gene end was trimmed by 4 bases and the J gene end by 2 bases; junction bases not matched to a gene: 6. Written as DNA, the CDR3 is TGCGCCAGCAGCACCGGGACAGGGGACGGCAATCAGCCCCAGCATTTT. As protein: CASSTGTGDGNQPQHF. The variable domain in full, with the rest retrieved from reference TRBV5-1 and TRBJ1-5, is KAGVTQTPRYLIKTRGQQVTLSCSPISGHRSVSWYQQTPGQGLQFLFEYFSETQRNKGNFPGRFSGRQFSNSRSEMNVSTLELGDSALYLCASSTGTGDGNQPQHFGDGTRLSIL.

The V and J genes are TRBV20-1 and TRBJ2-1, with D possibly being TRBD2 (6 bases). CDR3 length: 15 residues. The germline CDR1 and CDR2 sequences are DFQATT and SNEGSKA (reference sequence). Trimming took off 0 bases at V and 0 bases at J, with 9 bases between the two ends. CDR3 sequence reads: CSARDGGSSYNEQFF. The CDR3 DNA reads as TGCAGTGCTAGAGATGGGGGGTCCTCCTACAATGAGCAGTTCTTC.

There are a few counts of this clonotype. The V gene is TRBV7-9, the J gene TRBJ2-3; unclear D gene. The CDR3 is 12 residues long. Germline-derived CDR1 and CDR2 are SEHNR and FQNEAQ (reference sequence). Trimming removed 3 bases at V and 4 bases at J, with 5 bases between. CDR3 sequence: CASSFGADTQYF. The CDR3 DNA is TGTGCCAGCAGCTTCGGCGCAGATACGCAGTATTTT.